These T cell receptor beta chains were read from a single sample in a study of metastatic and nonmetastatic thyroid tumors. TCRdb re-called clones via MiXCR from the PCR reads. The table lists under 60,000 clones, roughly 23% of them singletons, with 3% to 4% in the top ten. Sequenced material: blood. These receptors all come from a male donor with papillary thyroid cancer or a benign thyroid nodule (not recorded which). Some clones in this sample may be carry-over from other donors' samples. Each CDR3 is given with its conserved first and last residue. A D gene is named only where the DNA matches it firmly. Size values are once, few and many counts, or a class for expanded clones, and some rows have none.

D: TRBD1; size: many; V: TRBV6-1; J: TRBJ1-1; CDR3: CASRTTGKVNTEAFF; DNA: TGTGCCAGCAGGACGACAGGGAAGGTGAACACTGAAGCTTTCTTT
D: TRBD1; size: few; V: TRBV5-1; J: TRBJ2-3; CDR3: CASSIETGGNFDTQYF; DNA: TGCGCCAGCAGCATTGAAACAGGGGGCAATTTCGATACGCAGTATTTT
D: TRBD2; size: few; V: TRBV14; J: TRBJ2-1; CDR3: CASSRPGTSALREQFF; DNA: TGTGCCAGCAGCCGGCCAGGAACTAGCGCGCTACGGGAGCAGTTCTTC
D: -; size: many; V: TRBV12-3/TRBV12-4; J: TRBJ2-7; CDR3: CASSFRRQGYEQYF; DNA: TGTGCCAGCAGTTTCCGCCGGCAGGGCTACGAGCAGTACTTC
D: -; size: -; V: TRBV9; J: TRBJ2-1; CDR3: CASSSVLGVWNEQFF; DNA: TGTGCCAGCAGCTCTGTACTAGGGGTGTGGAATGAGCAGTTCTTC
D: -; size: -; V: TRBV20-1; J: TRBJ1-2; CDR3: CSASPPIRGLGYTF; DNA: TGCAGTGCTAGCCCCCCTATCAGGGGCTTGGGCTACACCTTC
D: -; size: many; V: TRBV6-1; J: TRBJ1-1; CDR3: CASSWTGGGGTEAFF; DNA: TGTGCCAGCAGTTGGACCGGGGGAGGAGGCACTGAAGCTTTCTTT
D: TRBD1; size: many; V: TRBV27; J: TRBJ2-7; CDR3: CASSGQESSYEQYF; DNA: TGTGCCAGCAGCGGACAGGAGAGCTCCTACGAGCAGTACTTC
D: TRBD1; size: many; V: TRBV15; J: TRBJ1-3; CDR3: CATSRGDGTGTAIYF; DNA: TGTGCCACCAGCAGAGGAGATGGGACAGGGACCGCCATATATTTT
D: -; size: many; V: TRBV10-3; J: TRBJ1-5; CDR3: CAISGSGLNNQPQHF; DNA: TGTGCCATCAGTGGATCGGGACTTAACAATCAGCCCCAGCATTTT
D: -; size: -; V: TRBV20-1; J: TRBJ2-1; CDR3: CSAWEALAEQFF; DNA: TGCAGTGCTTGGGAGGCCTTGGCTGAGCAGTTCTTC